The rows below give T cell receptor beta chains drawn from one sample of a study of tumor-infiltrating lymphocytes in primary liver carcinoma. TCRdb redid the calling of the multiplex PCR reads with MiXCR, one entry per CDR3 protein. Of fewer than 75,000 distinct CDR3 sequences in the sample, about two thirds were seen once. The sequenced sample consisted of liver tumor tissue from sampling region 4. The receptors here all came from a middle-aged man with primary liver carcinoma and hepatitis B virus infection. CDR3s include the opening cysteine and the closing phenylalanine or tryptophan. Fields, in order: V gene, J gene, D gene, clone size, CDR3 DNA, CDR3 protein. A D gene is named only where the DNA matches it firmly. Where a row states a size, it is once, few, many or the class of an expanded clone; other rows omit it.

>TRBV29-1|TRBJ1-2|NA|NA
TGCAGTGCCGGGGGCAGGGAAAACTATGGCTACACCTTC
CSAGGRENYGYTF
>TRBV6-5|TRBJ2-1|NA|NA
TGTGCCAGCAGTTACCTCACGGGGGGCAATGATCAGTTCTTC
CASSYLTGGNDQFF
>TRBV11-2|TRBJ1-1|TRBD1|once
TGTGTTAGCAGCCTTAGGGGACAGTTTGCGGACACTGAAGCTTTCTTT
CVSSLRGQFADTEAFF
>TRBV5-6|TRBJ2-5|NA|NA
TGTGCCAGCAGCTTAGTGGGGCTAGAGACCCAGTATTTC
CASSLVGLETQYF
>TRBV29-1|TRBJ2-7|NA|few
TGCAGTGCCCGCACAGTGCGAGCCTACGAGCGGTACTTC
CSARTVRAYERYF
>TRBV25-1|TRBJ2-2|NA|few
TGTGCCTGTGGGGGCAGAGCCGGGGAGCCGTTTTTT
CACGGRAGEPFF
>TRBV14|TRBJ2-1|NA|many
TGTGCCAGCAGCGTCTGGGGGGCGCACAATGAGCAGTTCTTC
CASSVWGAHNEQFF
>TRBV7-9|TRBJ2-5|TRBD2|NA
TGTACCAGCAGCCCAGGACTAGCGGGAATCCAAGAGACCCAGTACTTC
CTSSPGLAGIQETQYF
>TRBV11-2|TRBJ1-2|NA|NA
TGTGCCGGCAGCTTAGAGGGGAAGTATGGCTACACCTTC
CAGSLEGKYGYTF
>TRBV20-1|TRBJ2-7|TRBD1|NA
TGCAGTGCTAGGGGTGACAGGGCAGTCTACGATCAGTACTTC
CSARGDRAVYDQYF
>TRBV6-5|TRBJ2-3|TRBD1|many
TGTGCCAGCAAAAGGACAGGGGGCACAGATACGCAGTATTTT
CASKRTGGTDTQYF